A single T cell receptor (beta chain) is shown here with its context. This sample stems from a study of T-cell reconstitution after alpha-beta-depleted transplantation in children. Unique molecular identifiers were incorporated into the prepared TCRbeta library. Each CDR3 protein gets one entry after TCRdb re-called the PCR reads with MiXCR. The sample includes roughly 220,000 distinct CDR3 sequences, roughly 9.1% of them seen just once. This CDR3 is built from 15 residues. The trim removed 1 base at V and 6 bases at J, leaving 8 bases unmatched. Germline V gene sequence: CDR1 SEHNR, CDR2 FQNEAQ (reference sequence).

The sequences come from PBMCs, mostly from graft donor cells, collected 360 days after TCRalphabeta/CD19-depleted stem cell transplant. The chain is built from TRBV7-9 and TRBJ1-2, with 7 bases fitting TRBD1. The source is a male patient aged 2 to 9 who had a stem cell transplant for acute myeloid leukemia, so the T cells may come from the graft donor. CDR3 region: CASSLGGGATNGYTF. CDR3 sequence (DNA): TGTGCCAGCAGCTTAGGAGGGGGCGCAACAAATGGCTACACCTTC.